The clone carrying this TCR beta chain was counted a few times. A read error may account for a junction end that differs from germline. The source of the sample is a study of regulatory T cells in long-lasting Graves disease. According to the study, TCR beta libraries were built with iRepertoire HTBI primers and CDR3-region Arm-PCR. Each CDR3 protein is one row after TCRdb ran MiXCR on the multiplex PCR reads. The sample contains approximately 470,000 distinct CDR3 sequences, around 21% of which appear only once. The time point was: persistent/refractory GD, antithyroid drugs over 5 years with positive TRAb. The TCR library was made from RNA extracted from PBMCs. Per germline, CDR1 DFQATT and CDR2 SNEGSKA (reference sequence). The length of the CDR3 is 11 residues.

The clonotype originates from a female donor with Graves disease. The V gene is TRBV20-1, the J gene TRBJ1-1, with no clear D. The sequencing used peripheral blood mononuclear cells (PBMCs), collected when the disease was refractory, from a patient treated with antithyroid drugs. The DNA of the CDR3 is TGCAGTGCTGGAGAAACGCCTATGGCTTTCTTT. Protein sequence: CSAGETPMAFF.